This T cell receptor beta chain is from a study of cytomegalovirus exposure and HLA in healthy donors. Study-level findings and limits: Reports showed the classifier diagnosing cytomegalovirus status with high specificity and sensitivity. TCR beta sequences reportedly predicted most subjects' HLA-A and HLA-B alleles accurately. In an earlier analysis, most TCR beta V segments were productive about 87% or about 30% of the time.

Of note for this clone: Its target is not known.

The PCR employed 60 Vbeta primers together with 13 Jbeta primers. Assay: immunoSEQ multiplex PCR; the TCRdb copy retains only in-frame clones and omits some. The sample lists around 210,000 clones; about 85% were seen once. This receptor was taken from a girl aged 2-10 years in good health and CMV-seronegative. The source material was PBMCs.

The CDR3 DNA sequence: TGTGCCAGCAGCCCCCGGACAGGGAACTACGAGCAGTACTTC. Its protein is CASSPRTGNYEQYF. The J gene is TRBJ2-7, the V gene TRBV7-9; TRBD1 matches at 8 bases. J was trimmed by 3 bases and V by 5 bases; bases with no gene match: 6. Per the germline V gene, CDR1 is SEHNR and CDR2 is FQNEAQ (reference sequence). CDR3 length: 14 residues.